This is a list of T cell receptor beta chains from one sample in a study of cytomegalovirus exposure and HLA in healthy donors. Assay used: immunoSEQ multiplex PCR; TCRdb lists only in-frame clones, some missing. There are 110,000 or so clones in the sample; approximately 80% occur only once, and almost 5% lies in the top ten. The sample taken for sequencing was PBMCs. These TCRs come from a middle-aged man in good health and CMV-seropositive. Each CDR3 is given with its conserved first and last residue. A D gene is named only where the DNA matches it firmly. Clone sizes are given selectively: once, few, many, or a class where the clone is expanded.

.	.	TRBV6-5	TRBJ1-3	CASSYSRDSGNTIYF	TGTGCCAGCAGTTACTCGAGGGATTCTGGAAACACCATATATTTT
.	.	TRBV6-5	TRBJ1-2	CASSYSSGQPWNGYTF	TGTGCCAGCAGTTACTCGTCAGGGCAGCCCTGGAATGGCTACACCTTC
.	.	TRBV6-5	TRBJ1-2	CASHLKRLGGYTF	TGTGCCAGCCATCTAAAACGCCTAGGAGGCTACACCTTC
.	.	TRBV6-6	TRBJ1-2	CASSYSGHSGAYGYTF	TGTGCCAGCAGTTACTCGGGACATTCCGGCGCATATGGCTACACCTTC
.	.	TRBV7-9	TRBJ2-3	CASSLEPGGAADTQYF	TGTGCCAGCAGCTTAGAGCCGGGCGGGGCCGCAGATACGCAGTATTTT
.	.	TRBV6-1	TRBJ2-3	CASSTRGESRDTQYF	TGTGCCAGCAGTACGAGAGGAGAAAGTAGAGATACGCAGTATTTT
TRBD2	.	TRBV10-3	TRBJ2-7	CAISTTTAGREQYF	TGTGCCATCAGTACTACGACGGCCGGGAGGGAGCAGTACTTC
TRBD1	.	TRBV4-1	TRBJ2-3	CASSQGQGGTDTQYF	TGCGCCAGCAGCCAGGGGCAGGGGGGCACAGATACGCAGTATTTT
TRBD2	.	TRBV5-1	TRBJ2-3	CASSLEVSGIGTDTQYF	TGCGCCAGCAGCTTGGAAGTTAGCGGGATAGGCACAGATACGCAGTATTTT
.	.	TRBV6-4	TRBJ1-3	CASSADSSSGNTIYF	TGTGCCAGCAGTGCTGACAGCAGCTCTGGAAACACCATATATTTT
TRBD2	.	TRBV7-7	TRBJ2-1	CASSAGGGLAGTEQFF	TGTGCCAGCAGCGCCGGCGGGGGTCTAGCGGGGACCGAGCAGTTCTTC
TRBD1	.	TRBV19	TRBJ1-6	CASSPRRDRAVVGNSPLHF	TGTGCCAGTAGTCCCCGCCGGGACAGGGCGGTGGTGGGGAATTCACCCCTCCACTTT
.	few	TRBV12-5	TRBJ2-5	CASGLGPFVEQYF	TGTGCTAGTGGTTTGGGACCCTTCGTGGAGCAGTACTTC
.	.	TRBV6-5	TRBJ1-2	CASRPTGISVYGYTF	TGTGCCAGCAGACCCACAGGGATTAGCGTCTATGGCTACACCTTC
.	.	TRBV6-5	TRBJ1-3	CASSYQGTGNTIYF	TGTGCCAGCAGTTACCAGGGAACTGGAAACACCATATATTTT
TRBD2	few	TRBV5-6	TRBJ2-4	CASNSRGGFENIQYF	TGTGCCAGCAATTCCCGGGGGGGGTTCGAAAACATTCAGTACTTC
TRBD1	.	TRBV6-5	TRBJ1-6	CASSYWTGTGALTLHF	TGTGCCAGCAGTTACTGGACCGGGACAGGGGCCCTAACCCTCCACTTT
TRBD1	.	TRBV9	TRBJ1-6	CASSVAGQGQSPLHF	TGTGCCAGCAGCGTAGCGGGACAGGGACAATCACCCCTCCACTTT
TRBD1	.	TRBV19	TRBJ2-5	CASSPGDRGRRETQYF	TGTGCCAGTAGTCCTGGGGACAGGGGGCGCCGAGAGACCCAGTACTTC
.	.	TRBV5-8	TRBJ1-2	CASRPPRFYGYTF	TGTGCCAGCAGACCTCCCAGGTTCTATGGCTACACCTTC
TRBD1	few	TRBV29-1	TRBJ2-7	CSVDPGQGTYEQYF	TGCAGCGTTGATCCGGGACAGGGGACCTACGAGCAGTACTTC
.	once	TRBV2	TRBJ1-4	CASSDFVRGQRGEKLFF	TGTGCCAGCAGTGATTTTGTTCGGGGGCAGCGGGGGGAAAAACTGTTTTTT
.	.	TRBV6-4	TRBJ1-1	CASSDSSRGTEAFF	TGTGCCAGCAGTGACTCAAGTAGGGGCACTGAAGCTTTCTTT
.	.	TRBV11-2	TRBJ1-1	CASSSGGAEAFF	TGTGCCAGCAGCTCGGGGGGAGCTGAAGCTTTCTTT
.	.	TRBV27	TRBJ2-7	CASSLVGSGSVSPYEQYF	TGTGCCAGCAGTTTGGTCGGGTCCGGCTCAGTCTCCCCCTACGAGCAGTACTTC
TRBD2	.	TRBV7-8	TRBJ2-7	CASSPSGRISYEQYF	TGTGCCAGCAGCCCTAGCGGGCGAATTTCCTACGAGCAGTACTTC
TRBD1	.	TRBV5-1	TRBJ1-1	CASRLDRGEAFF	TGCGCCAGCAGATTGGACAGGGGGGAAGCTTTCTTT
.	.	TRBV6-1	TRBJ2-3	CASRDTGRADTQYF	TGTGCCAGCAGAGATACAGGGAGAGCAGATACGCAGTATTTT